This T cell receptor (beta chain) was recovered during a study of blood T cell repertoires in COVID-19. Background on the study: Samples of COVID-19 (acute and convalescent) were obtained from the United States, Italy and Spain. T cells, B-cell-depleted T cells, or PBMCs supplied cDNA or gDNA.

This CDR3 region has 14 residues. CDR1 MNHEY and CDR2 SVGAGI come from the germline V gene. Trimming took off 7 bases at V and 4 bases at J, with 13 bases between the two ends. Per the original data handling: Reference gene primer amplification gave nucleated cell count estimates. Libraries were prepared by immunoSEQ multiplex PCR; TCRdb keeps only in-frame clonotypes and omits some of them. V, J and clone size are those of that table, while D and trimming were read from the DNA. Of around 450,000 clones listed, 87% were seen once; the top ten hold around 0.64%. Cohort 3 recovered donors had two negative PCRs, clearance, or symptom resolution.

The chain combines TRBV6-5 with TRBJ1-4; maybe TRBD1 (5 bases). The sample comprised PBMCs or T cells enriched from blood (not recorded which). This receptor was identified in a woman aged 18-30 years who had recovered from COVID-19. The CDR3 loop is CASTWTLNNEKLFF. The CDR3 region has the DNA TGTGCCAGCACCTGGACACTAAATAATGAAAAACTGTTTTTT.